The entry below describes one T cell receptor beta chain. The sample originates from a study of blood T cell repertoires in COVID-19. About the research overall: COVID-19 samples from acute and convalescent phases originated in the United States, Italy and Spain. T cells, B-cell-depleted T cells, or PBMCs supplied cDNA or gDNA.

In the study's own analysis: Amplification with reference gene primers provided the estimates of nucleated cell counts. Only in-frame clones appear in the TCRdb table, and some are missing; sequencing was by immunoSEQ multiplex PCR. The DNA was the basis for D and trimming; V, J and clone size are from that table. The sample records 240,000 or so clones, roughly four fifths being singletons. V lost 0 bases, J lost 10 bases, and 16 bases lay in between. The CDR3 totals 15 residues. This sequence joins TRBV23-1 and TRBJ2-1; possible D gene TRBD2, 6 bases. TRBV23-1 counts as an open reading frame of uncertain function. The sequenced material came from peripheral blood. The TCR comes from a woman in her fifties or sixties with active or convalescent COVID-19. This CDR3 is CASSQSSGGKGEQFF. The CDR3 DNA follows: TGCGCCAGCAGTCAATCCAGTGGGGGGAAAGGCGAGCAGTTCTTC.